This TCR beta chain came from a study of control samples from healthy donors and cancer patients. CDR1 SGHRS and CDR2 YFSETQ come from the germline V gene. This CDR3 is 13 amino acids long. Unmatched junction bases numbered 9, after V lost 2 bases and J lost 11 bases. This table comes from immunoSEQ multiplex PCR, and its TCRdb copy is limited to in-frame clones, with some not included. In the table there are 130,000 or so clones, around 94% of which are singletons. This TCR was recovered from a man between 35 and 55 years old in good health. The V call is TRBV5-1, the J call TRBJ1-2; 7 bases are a match to TRBD1. Material: blood. CDR3 amino acids: CASSFPGTDKYTF. The CDR3 bases are TGCGCCAGCAGCTTCCCCGGGACAGATAAGTACACCTTC. Combining the CDR3 with reference TRBV5-1 and TRBJ1-2 gives the whole variable domain KAGVTQTPRYLIKTRGQQVTLSCSPISGHRSVSWYQQTPGQGLQFLFEYFSETQRNKGNFPGRFSGRQFSNSRSEMNVSTLELGDSALYLCASSFPGTDKYTFGSGTRLTVV.